What follows describes a single TCR beta chain. The treatment is: 15 to 20 received Ad26.COV2.S at low or high dose, single or two shots; 5 received placebo; per-sample allocation not given. The study sampled participants on day 63 after the first vaccine or placebo injection. These data originate in a study of Ad26.COV2.S vaccination and SARS-CoV-2 variants. Trimming took 1 base from V and 2 from J, leaving 9 bases between them. Germline-derived CDR1 and CDR2 are LGHNA and YSLEER. The CDR3 consists of 15 residues. This table comes from immunoSEQ multiplex PCR, and its TCRdb copy is limited to in-frame clones, with some not included. The sample has about 400,000 clones, 75% to 90% seen once; the top ten hold 3% to 4.5%.

This rearrangement joins TRBV4-3 to TRBJ2-1; tentatively, D is TRBD1 (5 bases). The sample here was peripheral blood, taken in a trial of Ad26.COV2.S vaccine versus placebo. The source of this sequence is a person aged 18 to 59 who received the Ad26.COV2.S COVID-19 vaccine or a placebo. The CDR3 reads CASSQGGGPYNEQFF. The CDR3 DNA sequence: TGCGCCAGCAGCCAAGGGGGCGGTCCCTACAATGAGCAGTTCTTC.